These 26 T cell receptor beta chains share one sample of origin, sequenced in a study of blood T cell repertoires in COVID-19 (dated by TCRdb to between 2020 and 2021). Library preparation used the immunoSEQ multiplex PCR assay. What TCRdb holds here is the immuneACCESS table cut down to in-frame rearrangements. Part of the clones is not present; checked against another copy, under half of the missing clones reflect an unresolved V gene, and the others are unexplained. This sample lists roughly 200,000 clones; roughly 90% were detected once. The ten largest clones take up roughly 19% of the sample. Sequencing input: peripheral blood. These receptors all stem from a man aged 45-60 years with COVID-19, enrolled during active disease.

The V call is TRBV19, the J call TRBJ2-1, with 10 bases identical to TRBD2. In germline, CDR1 is LNHDA, CDR2 SQIVND (reference sequence). The length of the CDR3 is 14 residues. V lost 6 bases and J lost 7; bases outside the gene matches: 6. The CDR3 here is CASRSGRATNEQFF. The CDR3 nucleotides read TGTGCCAGTAGAAGCGGGAGGGCTACGAATGAGCAGTTCTTC.

The chain has TRBV6-5 and TRBJ2-7; 10 bases are a match to TRBD1. CDR3 length: 12 amino acids. V dropped 6 bases and J dropped 8; count of bases not matched to a gene: 4. From germline, CDR1 is MNHEY and CDR2 SVGAGI. The CDR3 loop is CASRGQGRQQYF. The DNA of the CDR3 is TGTGCCAGCAGGGGACAGGGGCGCCAGCAGTACTTC.

V gene TRBV4-1 combines with J gene TRBJ2-7; 9 bases line up with TRBD1. The CDR3 sequence is 15 residues long. The V gene end was trimmed by 0 bases and the J gene end by 4 bases; junction bases not matched to a gene: 4. Germline V lookup: CDR1 MGHRA, CDR2 YSYEKL. This chain's CDR3 is CASSQEDRGGYEQYF. In DNA form, the CDR3 reads TGCGCCAGCAGCCAAGAGGACAGGGGAGGATACGAGCAGTACTTC.

This clone has a single count. The chain has TRBV6-1 and TRBJ1-3; tentatively, D is TRBD1 (6 bases). Trimming stripped 4 bases from V and 0 bases from J, with 19 bases between. The germline CDR1 and CDR2 sequences are MNHNS and SASEGT. This CDR3 spans 18 amino acids. The CDR3 DNA reads TGTGCCAGCAGTGCTTTAACCAGGGGCTTCAGCTCTGGAAACACCATATATTTT. Protein: CASSALTRGFSSGNTIYF.

The V gene is TRBV3-1 (or the pseudogene TRBV3-2), the J gene TRBJ2-5, with a possible D match to TRBD1 (6 bases). The CDR3 spans 14 residues. Germline CDR1 and CDR2: LGHDT and YNNKEL (reference sequence). The V gene lost 2 bases and the J gene lost 2 bases, with 9 bases spanning the gap. CDR3 nucleotides: TGTGCCAGCAGCCAACTTACAGGGCAAGAGACCCAGTACTTC. This encodes CASSQLTGQETQYF.

The V gene is TRBV6-6, the J gene TRBJ2-1; 12 positions agree with TRBD1. The CDR3 totals 16 residues. Germline V gene sequence: CDR1 MNHNY, CDR2 SVGAGI (reference sequence). The V gene end was trimmed by 7 bases and the J gene end by 7 bases; junction bases not matched to a gene: 11. The CDR3 here is CASTTTGTGGSNEQFF. The CDR3 coding sequence is TGTGCCAGCACAACCACCGGGACAGGGGGCTCAAATGAGCAGTTCTTC.

A note on this clone: The sample contains more than one DNA sequence encoding this CDR3. V is TRBV27 and J is TRBJ1-5, with D tentatively TRBD1 (5 bases). Trimming shortened V by 2 bases and J by 1 base, and 6 bases separated the two germline ends. CDR1 MNHEY and CDR2 SMNVEV come from the germline V gene (reference sequence). The CDR3 is made up of 14 amino acids. The CDR3 DNA reads TGTGCCAGCAGTTTAGGGGGGAGCAATCAGCCCCAGCATTTT. Its protein product is CASSLGGSNQPQHF.

J is TRBJ1-2 and V is TRBV5-4; D gene uncertain. CDR3 size: 14 residues. Trimming stripped 2 bases from V and 4 bases from J, with 12 bases between. Per germline, CDR1 SGHNT and CDR2 YYREEE (reference sequence). The DNA of the CDR3 is TGTGCCAGCAGCTTAGACACCACCCGCTATGGCTACACCTTC. It is translated as CASSLDTTRYGYTF.

This chain joins TRBV10-2 and TRBJ2-7; 7 nucleotides align to TRBD2. V trimming: 10 bases; J trimming: 5 bases; junction bases outside the gene matches: 14. The CDR3 covers 14 residues. Germline V lookup: CDR1 WSHSY, CDR2 SAAADI. The CDR3 DNA follows: TGCGCCACCACGGACCCCGGTGGGAGGGACGAGCAGTACTTC. Translating gives CATTDPGGRDEQYF.

The gene calls are TRBV7-9 and TRBJ2-1; 8 bases match TRBD2. Germline V gives CDR1 SEHNR, CDR2 FQNEAQ (reference sequence). V lost 5 bases to trimming and J lost 6 bases; unmatched junction nucleotides: 15. CDR3 length: 17 amino acids. As DNA, the CDR3 is TGTGCCAGCAGCCCCCTGGGGGGGCTAGCGGGTCGCAATGAGCAGTTCTTC. The encoded protein is CASSPLGGLAGRNEQFF.

The chain employs TRBV7-9 and TRBJ2-3, with 9 bases identical to TRBD1. The germline gives CDR1 SEHNR, CDR2 FQNEAQ (reference sequence). With V trimmed by 2 bases and J by 3 bases, 6 bases remained unmatched. This CDR3 comprises 16 residues. Here the CDR3 reads CASSLRTGVGTDTQYF. The CDR3 DNA is TGTGCCAGCAGCTTAAGGACAGGGGTAGGGACAGATACGCAGTATTTT.

The genes are TRBV9 and TRBJ2-7, with D maybe TRBD2 (7 bases). Germline CDR1 reads SGDLS; CDR2 reads YYNGEE. The CDR3 is made up of 15 amino acids. V shed 0 bases and J shed 7 bases, with 17 bases lying between them. The CDR3 loop is CASSVEAGVQGEQYF. In DNA, the CDR3 is TGTGCCAGCAGCGTAGAGGCGGGGGTACAGGGTGAGCAGTACTTC.

J is TRBJ2-1 and V is TRBV12-3 or TRBV12-4; D remains unclear. V dropped 6 bases and J dropped 11 bases, with 11 bases sitting between them. The CDR3 has 11 residues. DNA of the CDR3: TGTGCCAGCAGCCAATCCCCTAAGCAGTTCTTC. Amino acid sequence: CASSQSPKQFF.

This clone was seen a single time. The chain employs TRBV5-1 and TRBJ1-2; D uncertain. CDR3 size: 12 residues. The germline V gene has CDR1 SGHRS and CDR2 YFSETQ. Trimming shortened V by 5 bases and J by 3 bases, and 8 bases separated the two germline ends. The CDR3 loop reads CASRSSDYGYTF. CDR3 nucleotide sequence: TGCGCCAGCAGGAGCTCCGACTATGGCTACACCTTC.

The genes are TRBV4-3 and TRBJ1-4; 7 nucleotides agree with TRBD1. Germline CDR1 is LGHNA and CDR2 is YSLEER. With V trimmed by 0 bases and J by 4 bases, 11 bases remained unmatched. This CDR3 is built from 18 residues. CDR3 coding DNA: TGCGCCAGCAGCCAAGAAAGGGGCCCAGGGGGTTTTAATGAAAAACTGTTTTTT. Translation gives CASSQERGPGGFNEKLFF.

This clone was seen a handful of times. V and J are TRBV7-8 and TRBJ2-4; possibly TRBD1 for D (7 bases). V was cut by 5 bases and J by 2 bases, with 22 bases left in between. Germline values: CDR1 SGHVS, CDR2 FQNEAQ. The CDR3 has 18 amino acids. CDR3 in DNA: TGTGCCAGCAGCCGAGCCCCGGCAGGGGGGTTGTCCAAAAACATTCAGTACTTC. Translation: CASSRAPAGGLSKNIQYF.

This clone was counted between two and nine times. This chain uses TRBV6-2 or TRBV6-3 with TRBJ1-6; possible D gene TRBD1, 5 bases. Germline lookup yields CDR1 MNHEY and CDR2 SVGEGT. Deletions cut 3 bases from V and 7 bases from J, with 10 bases between. The CDR3 consists of 14 residues. CDR3 sequence: CASSYIRGNSPLHF. In nucleotides, the CDR3 is TGTGCCAGCAGTTATATTAGGGGAAATTCACCCCTCCACTTT.

The rearrangement uses TRBV25-1 and TRBJ1-1; D is uncertain. Germline values: CDR1 MGHDK, CDR2 SYGVNS. The CDR3 has 12 amino acids. V shed 7 bases and J shed 0 bases, with 6 bases lying between them. CDR3 sequence: CASTSLNTEAFF. The CDR3 nucleotides read TGTGCCAGCACTTCCTTGAACACTGAAGCTTTCTTT.

The chain combines TRBV6-5 with TRBJ2-1, with 9 bases lining up with TRBD1. The junction had 7 bases not matched to a gene; V was cut back by 7 bases and J by 3 bases. The CDR3 runs to 15 residues. Germline V gene lookup returns CDR1 MNHEY and CDR2 SVGAGI. Here the CDR3 reads CASKKTGGIYNEQFF. The CDR3 DNA reads as TGTGCCAGCAAAAAGACAGGGGGAATCTACAATGAGCAGTTCTTC.

This sequence joins TRBV5-1 and TRBJ1-5; possibly TRBD1 for D (5 bases). This CDR3 comprises 14 residues. V lost 0 bases, J lost 4 bases, and 8 bases lay in between. CDR1 SGHRS and CDR2 YFSETQ come from the germline V gene. The CDR3 is CASSLGDLNQPQHF. In nucleotides, the CDR3 is TGCGCCAGCAGCTTGGGGGACTTAAATCAGCCCCAGCATTTT.

The chain couples TRBV30 to TRBJ2-1; D is possibly TRBD1 (6 bases). This CDR3 comprises 16 residues. The V end was cut by 0 bases, the J end by 3 bases, with 15 bases between. Germline V CDR1 and CDR2: GTSNPN, SVGIG (reference sequence). The CDR3 sequence is CAWSVPWQGHYNEQFF. CDR3 sequence (DNA): TGTGCCTGGAGTGTACCGTGGCAGGGGCACTACAATGAGCAGTTCTTC. The full variable domain, in which reference TRBV30 and TRBJ2-1 provide the parts outside the CDR3, is SQTIHQWPATLVQPVGSPLSLECTVEGTSNPNLYWYRQAAGRGLQLLFYSVGIGQISSEVPQNLSASRPQDRQFILSSKKLLLSDSGFYLCAWSVPWQGHYNEQFFGPGTRLTVL.

The rearrangement uses TRBV30 and TRBJ1-5; 7 nucleotides agree with TRBD1. CDR3 length equals 14 residues. The V and J ends lost 2 bases and 5 bases, in that order; junction bases with no gene match: 6. In germline, CDR1 is GTSNPN, CDR2 SVGIG (reference sequence). CDR3 loop: CAWSPPGGDQPQHF. The CDR3, as DNA: TGTGCCTGGAGTCCTCCAGGGGGTGATCAGCCCCAGCATTTT.

The chain uses TRBV5-1 and TRBJ2-4; perhaps TRBD1 as D (6 bases). Germline V lookup: CDR1 SGHRS, CDR2 YFSETQ. The V end was cut by 2 bases, the J end by 8 bases, with 11 bases between. The CDR3 has 13 residues. CDR3 nucleotide sequence: TGCGCCAGCAGCTTACAGGGAAGGGACATTCAGTACTTC. It codes for CASSLQGRDIQYF.

This clone turned up a few times. The chain employs TRBV5-4 and TRBJ2-7; a possible D gene is TRBD2 (5 bases). The V gene's germline CDR1 is SGHNT and CDR2 YYREEE (reference sequence). The germline V and J ends were trimmed by 3 bases and 0 bases, with 10 bases remaining between them. The CDR3 runs to 14 residues. CDR3 sequence: CASSSRGTSYEQYF. The CDR3 nucleotides read TGTGCCAGCAGCTCCCGGGGTACCTCCTACGAGCAGTACTTC.

This clone was counted only a few times. The gene calls are TRBV7-9 and TRBJ1-5, with 11 positions matching TRBD1. Trimming took 5 bases from V and 7 from J; bases not matched to a gene: 13. This CDR3 is 17 amino acids long. The germline V gene has CDR1 SEHNR and CDR2 FQNEAQ (reference sequence). CDR3 in amino acids: CASSPTRTGGRGQPQHF. DNA of the CDR3: TGTGCCAGCAGCCCGACGCGGACAGGGGGCAGGGGACAGCCCCAGCATTTT.

This chain joins TRBV7-3 and TRBJ1-1, with TRBD1 matching over 9 bases. This CDR3 contains 17 residues. Per the germline V gene, CDR1 is SGHTA and CDR2 is FQGTGA. Unmatched junction bases numbered 14, after V lost 5 bases and J lost 4 bases. Here the CDR3 reads CASSAYPPGQGSTEAFF. The CDR3 coding sequence is TGTGCCAGCAGCGCATATCCGCCGGGACAGGGTTCCACTGAAGCTTTCTTT. Looking up the rest from reference TRBV7-3 and TRBJ1-1 gives the full variable domain: GAGVSQTPSNKVTEKGKYVELRCDPISGHTALYWYRQSLGQGPEFLIYFQGTGAADDSGLPNDRFFAVRPEGSVSTLKIQRTERGDSAVYLCASSAYPPGQGSTEAFFGQGTRLTVV.